What follows describes a single TCR beta chain. This sample is part of a study of blood T cell repertoires in COVID-19. CDR1 and CDR2 (germline): SNHLY, FYNNEI. This CDR3 has 14 amino acids. Deletions cut 7 bases from V and 2 bases from J, with 11 bases between. Method: immunoSEQ multiplex PCR; TCRdb's copy keeps in-frame clones and lacks some. The sample records 150,000 to 200,000 clones, roughly nine tenths being singletons. Sequenced material: PBMCs or T cells enriched from blood (not recorded which). The TCR originated in a woman aged 40 to 49 with acute COVID-19. The J gene is TRBJ1-4, the V gene TRBV2; D unresolved. The CDR3: CASTFLRTNEKLFF. The DNA of the CDR3 is TGTGCCAGCACTTTCCTGAGGACTAATGAAAAACTGTTTTTT.